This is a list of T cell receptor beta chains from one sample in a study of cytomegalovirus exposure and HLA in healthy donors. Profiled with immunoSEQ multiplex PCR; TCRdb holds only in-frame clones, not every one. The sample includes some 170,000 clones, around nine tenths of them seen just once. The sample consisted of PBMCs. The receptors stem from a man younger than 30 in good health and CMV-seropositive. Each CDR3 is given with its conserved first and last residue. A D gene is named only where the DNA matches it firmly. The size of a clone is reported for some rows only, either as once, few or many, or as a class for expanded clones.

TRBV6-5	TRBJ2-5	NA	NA	CASSAGIQETQYF	TGTGCCAGCAGTGCCGGGATCCAAGAGACCCAGTACTTC
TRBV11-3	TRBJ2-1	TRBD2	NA	CASSLDGSGSPGHNEQFF	TGTGCCAGCAGCTTAGACGGTAGCGGGAGTCCAGGGCACAATGAGCAGTTCTTC
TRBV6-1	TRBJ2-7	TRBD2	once	CASKGSGSSYEQYF	TGTGCCAGCAAAGGTAGCGGGAGCTCCTACGAGCAGTACTTC
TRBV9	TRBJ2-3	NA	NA	CASSVVQGPTDTQYF	TGTGCCAGCAGCGTAGTGCAGGGCCCCACAGATACGCAGTATTTT
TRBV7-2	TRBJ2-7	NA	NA	CASSRDTLYEQYF	TGTGCCAGCAGCCGGGACACCCTCTACGAGCAGTACTTC
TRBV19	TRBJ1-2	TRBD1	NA	CASSDQGALSYGYTF	TGTGCCAGTAGTGACCAGGGGGCCCTTAGCTATGGCTACACCTTC
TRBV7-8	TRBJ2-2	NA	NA	CANRRGSNTGELFF	TGTGCCAACAGGCGGGGTTCGAACACCGGGGAGCTGTTTTTT
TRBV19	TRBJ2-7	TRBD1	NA	CASSTGTGGYEQYF	TGTGCCAGTAGTACCGGGACAGGGGGCTACGAGCAGTACTTC
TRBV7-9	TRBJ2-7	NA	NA	CASSSTQAGEIYYEQYF	TGTGCCAGCAGCTCTACCCAAGCAGGGGAAATATACTACGAGCAGTACTTC
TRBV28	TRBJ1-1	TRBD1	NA	CASSPIQGLRAEAFF	TGTGCCAGCAGTCCGATACAGGGGTTACGCGCTGAAGCTTTCTTT
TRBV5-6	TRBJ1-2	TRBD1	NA	CASSFGTGWDGYTF	TGTGCCAGCAGCTTCGGGACAGGGTGGGATGGCTACACCTTC
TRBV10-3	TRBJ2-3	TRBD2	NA	CAISGGLAGATDTQYF	TGTGCCATCAGCGGTGGACTAGCGGGAGCCACAGATACGCAGTATTTT
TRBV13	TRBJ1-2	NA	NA	CASGAKGFKWGYTF	TGTGCCAGCGGGGCGAAGGGCTTTAAGTGGGGCTACACCTTC
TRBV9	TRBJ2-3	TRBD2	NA	CASSPSGSNRNTQYF	TGTGCCAGCAGCCCCAGCGGGAGTAATCGGAATACGCAGTATTTT
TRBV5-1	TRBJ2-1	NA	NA	CASSSDSYNEQFF	TGCGCCAGCAGCTCTGACAGCTACAATGAGCAGTTCTTC
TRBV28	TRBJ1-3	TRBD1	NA	CASSLWGRQGIDGNTIYF	TGTGCCAGCAGTTTATGGGGGCGACAGGGAATTGACGGAAACACCATATATTTT
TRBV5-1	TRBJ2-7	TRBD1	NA	CASTLTGTGLTVEQYF	TGCGCCAGCACCTTAACCGGGACAGGGCTTACTGTCGAGCAGTACTTC
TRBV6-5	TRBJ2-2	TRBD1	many	CASSYETQGGGELFF	TGTGCCAGCAGTTACGAAACACAGGGGGGCGGGGAGCTGTTTTTT